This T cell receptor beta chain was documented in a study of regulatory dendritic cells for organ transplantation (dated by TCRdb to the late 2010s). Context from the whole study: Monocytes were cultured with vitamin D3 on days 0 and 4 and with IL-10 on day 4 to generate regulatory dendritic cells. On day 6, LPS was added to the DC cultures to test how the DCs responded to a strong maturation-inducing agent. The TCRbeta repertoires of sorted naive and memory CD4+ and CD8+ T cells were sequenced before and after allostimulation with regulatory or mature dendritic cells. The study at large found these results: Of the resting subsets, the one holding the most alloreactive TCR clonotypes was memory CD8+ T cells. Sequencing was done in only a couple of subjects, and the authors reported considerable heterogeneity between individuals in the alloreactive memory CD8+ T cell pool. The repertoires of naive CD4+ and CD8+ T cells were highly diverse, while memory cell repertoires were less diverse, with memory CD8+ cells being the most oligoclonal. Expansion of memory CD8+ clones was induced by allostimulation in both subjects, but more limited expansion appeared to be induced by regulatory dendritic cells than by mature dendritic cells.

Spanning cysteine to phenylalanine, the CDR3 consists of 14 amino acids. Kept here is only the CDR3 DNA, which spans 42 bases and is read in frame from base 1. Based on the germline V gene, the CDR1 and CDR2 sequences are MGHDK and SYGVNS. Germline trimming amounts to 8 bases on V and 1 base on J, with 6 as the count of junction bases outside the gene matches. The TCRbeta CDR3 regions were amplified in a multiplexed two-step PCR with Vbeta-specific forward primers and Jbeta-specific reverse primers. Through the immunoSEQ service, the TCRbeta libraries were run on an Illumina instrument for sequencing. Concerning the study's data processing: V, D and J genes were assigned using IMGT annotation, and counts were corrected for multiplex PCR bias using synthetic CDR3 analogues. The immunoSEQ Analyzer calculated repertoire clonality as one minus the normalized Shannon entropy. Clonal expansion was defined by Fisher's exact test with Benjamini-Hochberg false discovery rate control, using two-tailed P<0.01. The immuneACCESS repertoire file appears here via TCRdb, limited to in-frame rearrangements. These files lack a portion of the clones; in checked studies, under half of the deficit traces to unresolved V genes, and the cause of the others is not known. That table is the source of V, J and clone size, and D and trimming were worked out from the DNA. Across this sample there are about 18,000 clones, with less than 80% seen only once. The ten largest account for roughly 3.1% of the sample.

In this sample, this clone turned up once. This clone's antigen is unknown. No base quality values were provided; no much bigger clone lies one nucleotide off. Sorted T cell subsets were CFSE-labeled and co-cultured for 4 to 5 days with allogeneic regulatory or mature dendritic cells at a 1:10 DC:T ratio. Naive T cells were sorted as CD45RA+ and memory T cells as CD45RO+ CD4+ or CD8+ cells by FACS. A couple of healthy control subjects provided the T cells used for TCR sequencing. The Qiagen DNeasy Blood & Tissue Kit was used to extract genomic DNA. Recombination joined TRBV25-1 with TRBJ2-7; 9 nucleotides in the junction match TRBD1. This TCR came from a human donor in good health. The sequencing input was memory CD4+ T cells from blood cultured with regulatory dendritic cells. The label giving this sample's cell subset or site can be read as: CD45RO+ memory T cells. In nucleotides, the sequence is TGTGCCAGCTCGGACAGGGGAATTTCCTACGAGCAGTACTTC. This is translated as CASSDRGISYEQYF.